The entry below describes one T cell receptor beta chain. Trimming took 5 bases from V and 10 from J; bases not matched to a gene: 12. The length of the CDR3 is 16 residues. In germline, CDR1 is SEHNR, CDR2 FQNEAQ (reference sequence). This record belongs to a study of blood T cell repertoires in COVID-19. On the study more broadly: The analysed material was cDNA or gDNA that came from T cells, B-cell-depleted T cells, or PBMCs.

Profiling relied on immunoSEQ multiplex PCR, and the TCRdb table lists in-frame clones only, not all of them. The sample contains some 220,000 clones, about 84% of which appear only once. This clonotype was obtained from a human donor in a cohort sampled during active COVID-19. The sequencing sample was made of peripheral blood. This rearrangement joins TRBV7-9 to TRBJ1-6; TRBD1 matches 9 bases. CDR3 in DNA: TGTGCCAGCAGCGACAAAACAGGGGGCGTTGGGTCACCCCTCCACTTT. Encoded protein: CASSDKTGGVGSPLHF. The full variable domain, completed using reference TRBV7-9 and TRBJ1-6, is DTGVSQNPRHKITKRGQNVTFRCDPISEHNRLYWYRQTLGQGPEFLTYFQNEAQLEKSRLLSDRFSAERPKGSFSTLEIQRTEQGDSAMYLCASSDKTGGVGSPLHFGNGTRLTVT.